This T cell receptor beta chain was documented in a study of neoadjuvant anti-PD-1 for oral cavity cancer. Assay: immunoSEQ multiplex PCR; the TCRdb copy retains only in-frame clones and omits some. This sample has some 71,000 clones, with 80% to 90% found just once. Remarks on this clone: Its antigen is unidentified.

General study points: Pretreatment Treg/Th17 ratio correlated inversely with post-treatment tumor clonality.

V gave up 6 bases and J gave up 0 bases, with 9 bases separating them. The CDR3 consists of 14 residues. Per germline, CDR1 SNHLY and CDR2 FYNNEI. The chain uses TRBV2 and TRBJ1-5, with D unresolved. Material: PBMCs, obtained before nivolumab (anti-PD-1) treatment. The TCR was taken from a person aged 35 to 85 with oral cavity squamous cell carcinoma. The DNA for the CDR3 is TGTGCCAGCAGCCAACTGACTAGCAATCAGCCCCAGCATTTT. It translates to CASSQLTSNQPQHF.